This TCR beta chain comes out of a study of blood T cells in healthy people across ages. Primers used in a second PCR of about 6 to 12 cycles were a sample-barcoded 5' primer and a J-beta primer mix. TCRdb reprocessed the 5' RACE reads with MiXCR, giving one entry per CDR3 protein. This sample has over 750,000 distinct CDR3 sequences; 20% to 25% occur once, and the top ten carry 9.4%. Trimming left V 6 bases short and J 7 bases short, with 12 bases between. Per germline, CDR1 SQVTM and CDR2 ANQGSEA. The CDR3 length is 12 residues. The data were also submitted as part of a second study, on T cells of mothers and their children.

The chain employs TRBV29-1 and TRBJ2-2; tentative D call: TRBD1 (5 bases). The sequenced sample consisted of blood. The origin of this receptor is a boy younger than 18 in good health. CDR3 nucleotide sequence: TGCAGCGTAGACAGCGAACGCGGGGAGCTGTTTTTT. This encodes CSVDSERGELFF.